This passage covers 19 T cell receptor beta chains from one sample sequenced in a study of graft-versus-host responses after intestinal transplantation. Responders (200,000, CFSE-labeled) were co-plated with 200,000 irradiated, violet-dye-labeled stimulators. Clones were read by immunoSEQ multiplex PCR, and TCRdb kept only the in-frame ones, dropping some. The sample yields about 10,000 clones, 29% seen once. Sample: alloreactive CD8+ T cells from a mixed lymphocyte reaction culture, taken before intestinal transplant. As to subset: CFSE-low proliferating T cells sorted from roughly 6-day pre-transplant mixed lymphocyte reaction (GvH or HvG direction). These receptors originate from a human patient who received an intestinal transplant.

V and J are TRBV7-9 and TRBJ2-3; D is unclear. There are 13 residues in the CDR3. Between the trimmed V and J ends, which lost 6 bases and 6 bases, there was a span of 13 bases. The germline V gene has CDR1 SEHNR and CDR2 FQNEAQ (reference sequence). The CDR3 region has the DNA TGTGCCAGCAGGTCCATCAGTTACGATACGCAGTATTTT. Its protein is CASRSISYDTQYF. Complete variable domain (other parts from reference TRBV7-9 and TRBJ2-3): DTGVSQNPRHKITKRGQNVTFRCDPISEHNRLYWYRQTLGQGPEFLTYFQNEAQLEKSRLLSDRFSAERPKGSFSTLEIQRTEQGDSAMYLCASRSISYDTQYFGPGTRLTVL.

The CDR3 region is CASSLSGANEQFF. DNA of the CDR3: TGTGCCAGCAGTTTATCTGGGGCCAATGAGCAGTTCTTC. The genes are TRBV27 and TRBJ2-1, with a tentative D call TRBD1 (5 bases). Trimming removed 0 bases at V and 6 bases at J, with 6 bases between. CDR1 and CDR2 (germline): MNHEY, SMNVEV (reference sequence). This CDR3 is built from 13 residues.

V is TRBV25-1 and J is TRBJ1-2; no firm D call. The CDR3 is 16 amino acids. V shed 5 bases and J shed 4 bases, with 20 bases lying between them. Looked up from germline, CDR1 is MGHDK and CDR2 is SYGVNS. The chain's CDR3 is CASSLRHGVWIYGYTF. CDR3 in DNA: TGTGCCAGCAGTCTACGACATGGTGTCTGGATCTATGGCTACACCTTC.

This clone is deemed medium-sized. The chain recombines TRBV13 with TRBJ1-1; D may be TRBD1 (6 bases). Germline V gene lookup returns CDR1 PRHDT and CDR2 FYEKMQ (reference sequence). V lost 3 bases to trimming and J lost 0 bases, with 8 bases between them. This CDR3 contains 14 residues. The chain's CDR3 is CASSFRGMNTEAFF. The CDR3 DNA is TGTGCCAGCAGCTTTAGGGGGATGAACACTGAAGCTTTCTTT.

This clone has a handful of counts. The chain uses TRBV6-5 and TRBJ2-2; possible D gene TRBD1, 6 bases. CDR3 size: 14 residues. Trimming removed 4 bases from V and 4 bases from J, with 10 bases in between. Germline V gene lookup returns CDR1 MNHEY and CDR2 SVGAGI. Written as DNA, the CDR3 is TGTGCCAGCAGTTCCGGACAGTCCACCGGGGAGCTGTTTTTT. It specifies CASSSGQSTGELFF.

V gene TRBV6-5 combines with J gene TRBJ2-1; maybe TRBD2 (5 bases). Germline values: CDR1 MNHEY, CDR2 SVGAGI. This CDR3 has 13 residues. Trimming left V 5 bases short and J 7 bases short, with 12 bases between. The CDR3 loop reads CASSESGGNEQFF. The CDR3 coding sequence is TGTGCCAGCAGTGAGAGCGGTGGTAATGAGCAGTTCTTC.

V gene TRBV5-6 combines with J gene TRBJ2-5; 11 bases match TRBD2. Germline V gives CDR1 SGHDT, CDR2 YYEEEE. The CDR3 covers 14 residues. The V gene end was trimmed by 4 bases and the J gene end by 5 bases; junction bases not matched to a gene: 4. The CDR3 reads CASSALAGGETQYF. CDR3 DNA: TGTGCCAGCAGCGCCTTAGCGGGGGGGGAGACCCAGTACTTC.

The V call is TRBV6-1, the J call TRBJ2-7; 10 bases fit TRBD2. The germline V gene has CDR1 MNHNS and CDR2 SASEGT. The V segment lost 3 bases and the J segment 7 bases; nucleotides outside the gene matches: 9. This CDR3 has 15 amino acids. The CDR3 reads CASSEESGGASEQYF. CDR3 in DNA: TGTGCCAGCAGTGAGGAAAGCGGGGGGGCGAGTGAGCAGTACTTC.

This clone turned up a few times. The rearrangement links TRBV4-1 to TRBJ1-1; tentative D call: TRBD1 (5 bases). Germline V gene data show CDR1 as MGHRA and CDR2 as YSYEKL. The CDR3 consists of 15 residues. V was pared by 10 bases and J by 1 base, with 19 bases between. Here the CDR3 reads CATSPGGYGNTEAFF. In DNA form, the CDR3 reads TGCGCCACCTCCCCGGGGGGGTATGGGAACACTGAAGCTTTCTTT.

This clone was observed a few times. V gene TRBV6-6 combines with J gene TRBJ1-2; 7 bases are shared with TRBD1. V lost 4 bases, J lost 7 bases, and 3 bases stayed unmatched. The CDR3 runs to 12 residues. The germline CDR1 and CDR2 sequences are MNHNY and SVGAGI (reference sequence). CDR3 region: CASSSGGVGYTF. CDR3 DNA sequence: TGTGCCAGCAGTTCAGGGGGAGTTGGCTACACCTTC.

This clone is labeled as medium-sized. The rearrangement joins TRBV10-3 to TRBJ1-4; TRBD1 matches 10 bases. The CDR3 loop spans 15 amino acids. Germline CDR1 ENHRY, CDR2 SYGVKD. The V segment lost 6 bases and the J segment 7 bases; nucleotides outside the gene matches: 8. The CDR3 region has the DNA TGTGCCATCAGCGAACCGGGACAGGGGAGTGAAAAACTGTTTTTT. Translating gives CAISEPGQGSEKLFF.

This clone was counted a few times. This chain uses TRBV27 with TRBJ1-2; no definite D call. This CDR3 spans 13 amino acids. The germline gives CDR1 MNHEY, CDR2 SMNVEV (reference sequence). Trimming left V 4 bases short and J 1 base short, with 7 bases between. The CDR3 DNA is TGTGCCAGCAGTTATGGAGTTAACTATGGCTACACCTTC. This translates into CASSYGVNYGYTF.

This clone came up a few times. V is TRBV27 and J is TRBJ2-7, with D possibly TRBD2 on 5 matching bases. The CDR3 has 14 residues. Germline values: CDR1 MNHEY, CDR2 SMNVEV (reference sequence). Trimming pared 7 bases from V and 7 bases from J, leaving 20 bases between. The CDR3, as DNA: TGTGCCAGCACCGGGAAGACCCCCTACGGGGAGCAGTACTTC. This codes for CASTGKTPYGEQYF.

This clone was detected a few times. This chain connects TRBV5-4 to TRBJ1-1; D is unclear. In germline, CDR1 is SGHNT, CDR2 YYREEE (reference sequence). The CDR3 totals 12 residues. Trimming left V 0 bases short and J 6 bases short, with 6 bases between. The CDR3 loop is CASSLAPAEAFF. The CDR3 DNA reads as TGTGCCAGCAGCTTGGCCCCCGCTGAAGCTTTCTTT.

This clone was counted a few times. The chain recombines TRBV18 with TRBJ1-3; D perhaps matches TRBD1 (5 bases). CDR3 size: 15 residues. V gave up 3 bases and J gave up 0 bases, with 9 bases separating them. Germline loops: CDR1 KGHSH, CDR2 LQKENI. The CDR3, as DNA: TGTGCCAGCTCACCGACAGCCCTCTCTGGAAACACCATATATTTT. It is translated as CASSPTALSGNTIYF.

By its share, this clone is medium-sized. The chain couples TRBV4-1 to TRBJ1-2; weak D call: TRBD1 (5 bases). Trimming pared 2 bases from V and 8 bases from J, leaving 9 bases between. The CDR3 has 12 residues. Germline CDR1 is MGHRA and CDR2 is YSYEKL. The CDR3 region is CASSQFGGGYTF. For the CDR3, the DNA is TGCGCCAGCAGCCAATTTGGGGGGGGCTACACCTTC.

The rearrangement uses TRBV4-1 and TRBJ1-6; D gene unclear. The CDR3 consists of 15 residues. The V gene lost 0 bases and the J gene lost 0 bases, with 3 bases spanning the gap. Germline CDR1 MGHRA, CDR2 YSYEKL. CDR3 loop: CASSQDISYNSPLHF. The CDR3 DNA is TGCGCCAGCAGCCAAGATATCTCCTATAATTCACCCCTCCACTTT.

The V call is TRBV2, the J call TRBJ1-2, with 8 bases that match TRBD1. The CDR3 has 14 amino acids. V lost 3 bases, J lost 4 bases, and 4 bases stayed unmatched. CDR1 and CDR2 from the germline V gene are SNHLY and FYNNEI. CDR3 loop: CASSETGDLYGYTF. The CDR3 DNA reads TGTGCCAGCAGTGAGACAGGGGATCTCTATGGCTACACCTTC.

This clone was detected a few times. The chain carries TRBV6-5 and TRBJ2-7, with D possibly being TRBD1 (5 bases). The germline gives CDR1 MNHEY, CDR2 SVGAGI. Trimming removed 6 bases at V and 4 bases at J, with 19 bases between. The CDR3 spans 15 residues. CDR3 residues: CASSNAQVSGYEQYF. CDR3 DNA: TGTGCCAGCAGCAATGCACAGGTTTCAGGGTACGAGCAGTACTTC.